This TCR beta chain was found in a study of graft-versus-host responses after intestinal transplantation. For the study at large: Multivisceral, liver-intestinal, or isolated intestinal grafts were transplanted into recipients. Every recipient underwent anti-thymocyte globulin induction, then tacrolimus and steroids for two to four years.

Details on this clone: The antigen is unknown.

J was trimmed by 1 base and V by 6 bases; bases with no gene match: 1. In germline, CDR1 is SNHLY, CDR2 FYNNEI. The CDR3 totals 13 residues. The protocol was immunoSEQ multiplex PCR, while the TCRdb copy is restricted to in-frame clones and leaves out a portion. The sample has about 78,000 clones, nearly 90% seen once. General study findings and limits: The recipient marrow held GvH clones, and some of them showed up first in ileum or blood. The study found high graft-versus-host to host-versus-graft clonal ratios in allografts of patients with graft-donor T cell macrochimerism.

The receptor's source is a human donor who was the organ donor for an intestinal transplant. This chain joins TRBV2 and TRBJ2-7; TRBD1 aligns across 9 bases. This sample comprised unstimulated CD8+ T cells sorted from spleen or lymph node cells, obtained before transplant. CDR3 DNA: TGTGCCAGCAGGACAGGGGGATCCTACGAGCAGTACGTC. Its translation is CASRTGGSYEQYV.